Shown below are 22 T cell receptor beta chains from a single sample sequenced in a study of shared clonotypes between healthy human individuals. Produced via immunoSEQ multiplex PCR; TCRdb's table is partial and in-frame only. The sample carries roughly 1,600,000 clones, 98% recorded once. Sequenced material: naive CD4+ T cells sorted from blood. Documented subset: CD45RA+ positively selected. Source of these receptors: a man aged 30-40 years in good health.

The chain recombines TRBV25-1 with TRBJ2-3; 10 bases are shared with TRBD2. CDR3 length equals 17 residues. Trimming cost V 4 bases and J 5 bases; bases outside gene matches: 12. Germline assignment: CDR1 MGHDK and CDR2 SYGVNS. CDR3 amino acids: CASSALLAGRSGDTQYF. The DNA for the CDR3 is TGTGCCAGCAGTGCACTACTAGCGGGAAGATCCGGAGATACGCAGTATTTT.

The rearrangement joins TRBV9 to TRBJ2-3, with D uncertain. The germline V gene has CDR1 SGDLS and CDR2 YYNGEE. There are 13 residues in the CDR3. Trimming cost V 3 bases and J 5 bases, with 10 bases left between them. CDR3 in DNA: TGTGCCAGCAGCGCGACGGTCGGAGATACGCAGTATTTT. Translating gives CASSATVGDTQYF.

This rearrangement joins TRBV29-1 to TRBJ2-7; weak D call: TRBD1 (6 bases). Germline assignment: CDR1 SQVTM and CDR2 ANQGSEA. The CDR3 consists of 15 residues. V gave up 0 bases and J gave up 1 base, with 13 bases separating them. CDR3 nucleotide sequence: TGCAGCGTTGAAGATTGGAGGACAGATTCCTACGAGCAGTACTTC. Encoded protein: CSVEDWRTDSYEQYF.

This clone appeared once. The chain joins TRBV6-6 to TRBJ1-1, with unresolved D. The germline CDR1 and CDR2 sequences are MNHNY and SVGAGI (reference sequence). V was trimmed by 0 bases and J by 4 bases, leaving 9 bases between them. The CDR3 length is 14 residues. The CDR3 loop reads CASSYSEMVTEAFF. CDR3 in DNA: TGTGCCAGCAGTTACTCGGAGATGGTCACTGAAGCTTTCTTT.

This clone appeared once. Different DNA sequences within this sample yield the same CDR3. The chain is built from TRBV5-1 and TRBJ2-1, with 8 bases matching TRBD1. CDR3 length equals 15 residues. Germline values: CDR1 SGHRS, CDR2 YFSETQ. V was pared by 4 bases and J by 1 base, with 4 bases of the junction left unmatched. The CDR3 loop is CASSLRQGSYNEQFF. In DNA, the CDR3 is TGCGCCAGCAGCCTCCGACAGGGGTCCTACAATGAGCAGTTCTTC.

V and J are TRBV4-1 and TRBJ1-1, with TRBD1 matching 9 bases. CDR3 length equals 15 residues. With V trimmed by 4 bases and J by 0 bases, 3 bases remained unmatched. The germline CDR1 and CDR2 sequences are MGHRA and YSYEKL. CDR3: CASSPRDRVNTEAFF. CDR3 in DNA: TGCGCCAGCAGCCCTCGGGACAGGGTGAACACTGAAGCTTTCTTT.

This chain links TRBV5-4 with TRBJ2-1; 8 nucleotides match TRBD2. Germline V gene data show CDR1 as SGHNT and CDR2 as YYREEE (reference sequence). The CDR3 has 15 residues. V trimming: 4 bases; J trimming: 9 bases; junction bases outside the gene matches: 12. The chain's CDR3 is CASSRGSGKLVEQFF. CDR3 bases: TGTGCCAGCAGCAGGGGTAGCGGGAAACTAGTTGAGCAGTTCTTC. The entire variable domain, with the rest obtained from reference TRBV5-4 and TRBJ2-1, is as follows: ETGVTQSPTHLIKTRGQQVTLRCSSQSGHNTVSWYQQALGQGPQFIFQYYREEENGRGNFPPRFSGLQFPNYSSELNVNALELDDSALYLCASSRGSGKLVEQFFGPGTRLTVL.

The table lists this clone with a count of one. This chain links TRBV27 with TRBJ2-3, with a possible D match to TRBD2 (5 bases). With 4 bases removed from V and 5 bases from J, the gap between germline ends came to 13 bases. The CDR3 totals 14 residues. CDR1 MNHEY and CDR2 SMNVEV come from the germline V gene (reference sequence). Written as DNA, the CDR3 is TGTGCCAGCAGTTGGATAAGCGGTATAGATACGCAGTATTTT. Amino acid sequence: CASSWISGIDTQYF.

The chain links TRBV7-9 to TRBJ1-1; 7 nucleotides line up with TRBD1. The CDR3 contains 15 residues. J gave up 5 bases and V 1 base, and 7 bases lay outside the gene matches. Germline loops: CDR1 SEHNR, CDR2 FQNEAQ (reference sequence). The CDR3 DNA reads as TGTGCCAGCAGCTTAGGACAGGGAGTAGGGACTGAAGCTTTCTTT. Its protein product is CASSLGQGVGTEAFF.

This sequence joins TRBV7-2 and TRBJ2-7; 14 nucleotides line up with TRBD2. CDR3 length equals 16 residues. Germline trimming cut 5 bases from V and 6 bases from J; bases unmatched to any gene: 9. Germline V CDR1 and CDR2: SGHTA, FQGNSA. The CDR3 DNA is TGTGCCAGCAGCCCCCGGGGACTAGCGGGAGCCCGCGAGCAGTACTTC. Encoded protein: CASSPRGLAGAREQYF.

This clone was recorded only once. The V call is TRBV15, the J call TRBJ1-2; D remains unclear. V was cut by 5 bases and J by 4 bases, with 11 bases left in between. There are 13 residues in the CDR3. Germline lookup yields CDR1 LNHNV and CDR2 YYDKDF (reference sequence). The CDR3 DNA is TGTGCCACCAGCTTTGAGGGTGGCTATGGCTACACCTTC. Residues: CATSFEGGYGYTF.

CDR3 sequence (DNA): TGTGCCAGCAGCTTAGCGGAGACAATCCTGAACACTGAAGCTTTCTTT. This encodes CASSLAETILNTEAFF. V and J are TRBV7-2 and TRBJ1-1; no clear D. The germline V and J ends were trimmed by 0 bases and 0 bases, with 11 bases remaining between them. Germline-derived CDR1 and CDR2 are SGHTA and FQGNSA. CDR3 length: 16 residues.

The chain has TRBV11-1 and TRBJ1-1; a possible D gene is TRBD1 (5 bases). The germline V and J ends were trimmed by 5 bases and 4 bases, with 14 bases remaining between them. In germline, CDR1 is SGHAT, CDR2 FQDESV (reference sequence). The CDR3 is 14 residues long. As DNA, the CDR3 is TGTGCCAGCAGCCCAGACCGAGGGGTCACTGAAGCTTTCTTT. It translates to CASSPDRGVTEAFF.

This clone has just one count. The CDR3, as DNA: TGTGCCAGCGGACCACAGGGGGGGAAATGGGAGCAGTACTTC. This encodes CASGPQGGKWEQYF. This sequence joins TRBV28 and TRBJ2-7; maybe TRBD1 (8 bases). This CDR3 spans 14 amino acids. CDR1 and CDR2 (germline): MDHEN, SYDVKM. Trimming shortened V by 8 bases and J by 7 bases, and 21 bases separated the two germline ends.

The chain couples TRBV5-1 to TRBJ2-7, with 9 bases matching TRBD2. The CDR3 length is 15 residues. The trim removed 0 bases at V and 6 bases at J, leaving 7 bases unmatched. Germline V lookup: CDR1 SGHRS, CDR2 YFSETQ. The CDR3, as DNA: TGCGCCAGCAGCTTGGCGGGACTAGCTCTGGCCGAGCAGTACTTC. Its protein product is CASSLAGLALAEQYF.

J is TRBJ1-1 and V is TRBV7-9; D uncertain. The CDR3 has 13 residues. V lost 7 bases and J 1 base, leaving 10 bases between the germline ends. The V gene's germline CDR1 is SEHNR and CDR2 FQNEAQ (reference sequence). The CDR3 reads CASIDTGNTEAFF. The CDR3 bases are TGTGCCAGCATCGATACGGGGAACACTGAAGCTTTCTTT.

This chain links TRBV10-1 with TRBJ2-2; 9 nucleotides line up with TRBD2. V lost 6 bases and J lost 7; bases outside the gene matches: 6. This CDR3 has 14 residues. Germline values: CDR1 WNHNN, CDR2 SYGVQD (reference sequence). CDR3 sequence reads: CASSLAGTGGELFF. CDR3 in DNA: TGCGCCAGCAGCCTAGCGGGAACGGGCGGGGAGCTGTTTTTT.

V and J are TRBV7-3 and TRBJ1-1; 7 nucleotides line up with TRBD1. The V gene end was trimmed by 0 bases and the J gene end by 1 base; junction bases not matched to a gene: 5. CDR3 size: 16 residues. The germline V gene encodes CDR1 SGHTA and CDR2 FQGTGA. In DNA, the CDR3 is TGTGCCAGCAGCTTAACCAGGACAGGAGGGAACACTGAAGCTTTCTTT. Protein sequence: CASSLTRTGGNTEAFF.

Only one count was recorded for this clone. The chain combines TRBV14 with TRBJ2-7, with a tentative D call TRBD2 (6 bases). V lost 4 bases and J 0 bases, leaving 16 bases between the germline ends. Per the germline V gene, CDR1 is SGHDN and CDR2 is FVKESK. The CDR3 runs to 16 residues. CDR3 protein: CASSPLFWGVSYEQYF. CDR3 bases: TGTGCCAGCAGCCCCCTTTTCTGGGGGGTCTCCTACGAGCAGTACTTC.

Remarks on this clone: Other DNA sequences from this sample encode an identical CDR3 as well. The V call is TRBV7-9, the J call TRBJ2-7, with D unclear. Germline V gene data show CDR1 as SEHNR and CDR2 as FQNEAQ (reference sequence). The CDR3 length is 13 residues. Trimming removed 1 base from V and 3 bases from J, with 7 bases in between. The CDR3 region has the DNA TGTGCCAGCAGCTTAGTGGGTCTCTACGAGCAGTACTTC. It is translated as CASSLVGLYEQYF. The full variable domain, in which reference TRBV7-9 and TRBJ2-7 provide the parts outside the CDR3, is DTGVSQNPRHKITKRGQNVTFRCDPISEHNRLYWYRQTLGQGPEFLTYFQNEAQLEKSRLLSDRFSAERPKGSFSTLEIQRTEQGDSAMYLCASSLVGLYEQYFGPGTRLTVT.

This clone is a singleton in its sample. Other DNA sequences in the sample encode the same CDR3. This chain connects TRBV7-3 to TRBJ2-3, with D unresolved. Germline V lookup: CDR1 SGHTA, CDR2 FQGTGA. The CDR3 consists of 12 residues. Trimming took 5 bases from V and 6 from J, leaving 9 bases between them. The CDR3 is CASSPGGDTQYF. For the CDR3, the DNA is TGTGCCAGCAGCCCCGGTGGCGATACGCAGTATTTT.

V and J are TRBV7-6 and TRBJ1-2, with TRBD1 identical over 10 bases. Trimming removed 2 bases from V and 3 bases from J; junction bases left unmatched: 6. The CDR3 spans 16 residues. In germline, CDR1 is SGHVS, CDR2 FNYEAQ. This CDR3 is CASSLSTGGSYYGYTF. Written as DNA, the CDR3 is TGTGCCAGCAGCTTATCGACAGGGGGCAGCTACTATGGCTACACCTTC. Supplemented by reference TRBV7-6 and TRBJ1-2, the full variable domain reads GAGVSQSPRYKVTKRGQDVALRCDPISGHVSLYWYRQALGQGPEFLTYFNYEAQQDKSGLPNDRFSAERPEGSISTLTIQRTEQRDSAMYRCASSLSTGGSYYGYTFGSGTRLTVV.